Listed below are T cell receptor beta chains from one sample, sequenced in a study of T cell responses to AZD1222 COVID-19 vaccine. Method: immunoSEQ multiplex PCR; TCRdb's copy keeps in-frame clones and lacks some. The sample lists 90,000 to 130,000 clones, nearly 90% occurring once. The sample here was peripheral blood, taken on day 0 of AZD1222 vaccination. Every receptor here comes from an adult in good health. CDR3s include the opening cysteine and the closing phenylalanine or tryptophan. Each record gives: J gene, D gene, CDR3 length, clone size, V gene, CDR3 protein, CDR3 DNA. A D gene is named only where the DNA matches it firmly. Clone size is not always given. Where it is, it says once, few, many or a class for expanded clones.

J: TRBJ1-5
D: TRBD1
length: 16
size: -
V: TRBV6-1
CDR3: CASSEARRTGNQPQHF
DNA: TGTGCCAGCAGTGAAGCGCGTCGGACAGGGAATCAGCCCCAGCATTTT

J: TRBJ2-1
D: TRBD2
length: 15
size: -
V: TRBV11-3
CDR3: CASSFLAGDYNEQFF
DNA: TGTGCCAGCAGCTTCCTAGCGGGGGACTACAATGAGCAGTTCTTC

J: TRBJ1-2
D: -
length: 12
size: -
V: TRBV6-5
CDR3: CASSPSDYGYTF
DNA: TGTGCCAGCAGTCCCTCTGACTATGGCTACACCTTC

J: TRBJ2-3
D: -
length: 11
size: -
V: TRBV5-8
CDR3: CASSLIDTQYF
DNA: TGTGCCAGCAGCTTAATAGATACGCAGTATTTT

J: TRBJ2-3
D: -
length: 15
size: -
V: TRBV5-4
CDR3: CASSRGVLSTDTQYF
DNA: TGTGCCAGCAGCAGGGGGGTCCTTAGCACAGATACGCAGTATTTT

J: TRBJ2-7
D: -
length: 13
size: -
V: TRBV11-1
CDR3: CASSLETLGEQYF
DNA: TGTGCCAGCAGCTTAGAAACGCTCGGTGAGCAGTACTTC

J: TRBJ1-1
D: -
length: 13
size: -
V: TRBV19
CDR3: CASSMRVETEAFF
DNA: TGTGCCAGTAGTATGCGCGTTGAGACTGAAGCTTTCTTT

J: TRBJ2-5
D: -
length: 15
size: -
V: TRBV19
CDR3: CASSIGYGPQETQYF
DNA: TGTGCCAGTAGTATTGGGTACGGTCCCCAAGAGACCCAGTACTTC

J: TRBJ2-1
D: TRBD2
length: 14
size: -
V: TRBV7-2
CDR3: CASTLAGGYNEQFF
DNA: TGTGCCAGCACCCTAGCGGGGGGTTACAATGAGCAGTTCTTC

J: TRBJ1-2
D: -
length: 14
size: -
V: TRBV30
CDR3: CAWSVRGKGYGYTF
DNA: TGTGCCTGGAGTGTCAGGGGAAAGGGCTATGGCTACACCTTC

J: TRBJ1-4
D: TRBD1
length: 13
size: -
V: TRBV18
CDR3: CASSLGQGEKLFF
DNA: TGTGCCAGCTCTCTAGGACAGGGTGAAAAACTGTTTTTT

J: TRBJ2-3
D: -
length: 14
size: -
V: TRBV5-8
CDR3: CASSLLASTDTQYF
DNA: TGTGCCAGCAGCTTGCTAGCTAGCACAGATACGCAGTATTTT

J: TRBJ2-1
D: -
length: 12
size: once
V: TRBV29-1
CDR3: CSVDGGYNEQFF
DNA: TGCAGCGTGGACGGGGGATACAATGAGCAGTTCTTC

J: TRBJ1-1
D: -
length: 13
size: -
V: TRBV7-3
CDR3: CASSLERNTEAFF
DNA: TGTGCCAGCAGCCTTGAACGGAACACTGAAGCTTTCTTT

J: TRBJ1-1
D: -
length: 14
size: -
V: TRBV2
CDR3: CASNVGGVNTEAFF
DNA: TGTGCCAGCAATGTGGGGGGAGTGAACACTGAAGCTTTCTTT

J: TRBJ2-3
D: TRBD2
length: 14
size: -
V: TRBV29-1
CDR3: CSVSGGGLTDTQYF
DNA: TGCAGCGTTTCCGGGGGGGGACTCACAGATACGCAGTATTTT

J: TRBJ1-5
D: -
length: 13
size: many
V: TRBV27
CDR3: CASSLLGSQPQHF
DNA: TGTGCCAGCAGTTTACTGGGAAGTCAGCCCCAGCATTTT

J: TRBJ2-5
D: TRBD2
length: 16
size: once
V: TRBV18
CDR3: CASSPRFSGSGETQYF
DNA: TGTGCCAGCTCACCACGGTTTAGCGGGAGCGGAGAGACCCAGTACTTC

J: TRBJ1-6
D: -
length: 12
size: -
V: TRBV15
CDR3: CATSARTSPLHF
DNA: TGTGCCACCAGCGCCCGTACTTCACCCCTCCACTTT

J: TRBJ2-2
D: TRBD1
length: 12
size: -
V: TRBV28
CDR3: CASHRGLGELFF
DNA: TGTGCCAGCCACAGGGGGCTCGGGGAGCTGTTTTTT

J: TRBJ1-2
D: -
length: 12
size: -
V: TRBV28
CDR3: CASSPLGYGYTF
DNA: TGTGCCAGCAGCCCACTGGGCTATGGCTACACCTTC

J: TRBJ2-5
D: TRBD2
length: 15
size: -
V: TRBV5-1
CDR3: CASTYLAGNQETQYF
DNA: TGCGCCAGCACCTACCTAGCGGGTAACCAAGAGACCCAGTACTTC

J: TRBJ1-4
D: TRBD1
length: 18
size: -
V: TRBV4-2
CDR3: CASSQDPIQGATNEKLFF
DNA: TGTGCCAGCAGCCAAGATCCTATACAGGGGGCAACTAATGAAAAACTGTTTTTT

J: TRBJ2-1
D: -
length: 13
size: -
V: TRBV11-3
CDR3: CASSLSARNEQFF
DNA: TGTGCCAGCAGCTTAAGCGCTAGGAATGAGCAGTTCTTC

J: TRBJ1-2
D: -
length: 14
size: -
V: TRBV19
CDR3: CASSAQGGGYGYTF
DNA: TGTGCCAGTAGTGCCCAAGGGGGAGGCTATGGCTACACCTTC

J: TRBJ2-5
D: -
length: 13
size: -
V: TRBV5-1
CDR3: CASSLERQETQYF
DNA: TGCGCCAGCAGCCTTGAAAGACAAGAGACCCAGTACTTC

J: TRBJ1-4
D: -
length: 13
size: -
V: TRBV12-3/TRBV12-4
CDR3: CASSTWAHEKLFF
DNA: TGTGCCAGCAGTACTTGGGCTCATGAAAAACTGTTTTTT

J: TRBJ1-3
D: -
length: 15
size: -
V: TRBV7-6
CDR3: CASSLQGSGGNTIYF
DNA: TGTGCCAGCAGCTTACAGGGATCGGGGGGAAACACCATATATTTT

J: TRBJ1-5
D: -
length: 14
size: -
V: TRBV19
CDR3: CASTGAGRRQPQHF
DNA: TGTGCCAGTACGGGGGCAGGCAGGCGTCAGCCCCAGCATTTT

J: TRBJ2-7
D: -
length: 15
size: -
V: TRBV4-1
CDR3: CASSQGGTGPYEQYF
DNA: TGCGCCAGCAGCCAAGGGGGGACTGGGCCCTACGAGCAGTACTTC

J: TRBJ2-2
D: -
length: 15
size: once
V: TRBV7-7
CDR3: CASSLAPAWAGELFF
DNA: TGTGCTAGCAGCTTAGCGCCCGCCTGGGCCGGGGAGCTGTTTTTT

J: TRBJ1-3
D: -
length: 16
size: once
V: TRBV6-2/TRBV6-3
CDR3: CASSGTAARSGNTIYF
DNA: TGTGCCAGCAGTGGGACTGCCGCTCGCTCTGGAAACACCATATATTTT

J: TRBJ2-5
D: -
length: 12
size: -
V: TRBV3-1/TRBV3-2
CDR3: CASGSPPGPSDF
DNA: TGTGCCAGCGGCAGTCCACCGGGACCCTCGGACTTC

J: TRBJ1-2
D: -
length: 14
size: -
V: TRBV5-1
CDR3: CASSLGTANYGYTF
DNA: TGCGCCAGCAGCTTGGGTACAGCTAACTATGGCTACACCTTC

J: TRBJ1-1
D: -
length: 12
size: once
V: TRBV6-5
CDR3: CASLLWDLQAFF
DNA: TGTGCCAGCTTGCTCTGGGACCTCCAGGCTTTCTTT

J: TRBJ1-1
D: -
length: 15
size: -
V: TRBV5-1
CDR3: CASSLLGGRNTEAFF
DNA: TGCGCCAGCAGCTTGCTCGGGGGCCGGAACACTGAAGCTTTCTTT

J: TRBJ2-1
D: TRBD2
length: 15
size: -
V: TRBV5-1
CDR3: CASSLSLAGLNEQFF
DNA: TGCGCCAGCAGCTTGAGTCTAGCGGGGCTCAATGAGCAGTTCTTC

J: TRBJ1-5
D: -
length: 15
size: -
V: TRBV19
CDR3: CASTTLGRGAQPQHF
DNA: TGTGCCAGTACCACCCTTGGAAGGGGAGCTCAGCCCCAGCATTTT

J: TRBJ1-5
D: -
length: 15
size: -
V: TRBV11-2
CDR3: CASSFVPGPNQPQHF
DNA: TGTGCCAGCAGCTTTGTCCCAGGCCCCAATCAGCCCCAGCATTTT

J: TRBJ1-2
D: -
length: 13
size: -
V: TRBV12-3/TRBV12-4
CDR3: CASSLTANYGYTF
DNA: TGTGCCAGCAGTTTAACAGCTAACTATGGCTACACCTTC

J: TRBJ1-1
D: -
length: 12
size: -
V: TRBV29-1
CDR3: CSVGWGDTEAFF
DNA: TGCAGCGTTGGGTGGGGGGACACTGAAGCTTTCTTT

J: TRBJ2-5
D: -
length: 14
size: -
V: TRBV5-8
CDR3: CASSPGPDQETQYF
DNA: TGTGCCAGCAGCCCCGGACCGGACCAAGAGACCCAGTACTTC